This T cell receptor (beta chain) is drawn from a study of control samples from healthy donors and cancer patients. The method was immunoSEQ multiplex PCR; TCRdb's version includes in-frame clones alone and lacks a portion of them. Found here are under 55,000 clones, around 90% of them singletons; the top ten hold 22%. CDR3 length: 16 amino acids. Germline assignment: CDR1 SGHVS and CDR2 FQNEAQ. The ends lost 5 bases at V and 6 bases at J; junction bases unmatched: 10. The chain employs TRBV7-8 and TRBJ2-1; 10 bases line up with TRBD2. The sequence was collected from a middle-aged woman with head and neck cancer. Sequencing used PBMCs. CDR3 loop: CASSPQRLAGVNEQFF. As DNA, the CDR3 is TGTGCCAGCAGCCCCCAGAGGCTAGCGGGAGTCAATGAGCAGTTCTTC.